This T cell receptor beta chain was identified in a study of CD8+ T cells in alopecia areata. The treatment was: oral pan-JAK inhibitor, 5-10 mg twice daily. This clone was counted between two and nine times. Germline CDR1 reads SGHTA; CDR2 reads FQGNSA. The CDR3 runs to 13 residues. With 4 bases removed from V and 3 bases from J, the gap between germline ends came to 8 bases. Isolated RNA was reverse transcribed into cDNA used as the sequencing template. The data were produced by immunoSEQ multiplex PCR, yet TCRdb's version contains in-frame clones alone and is incomplete. The repertoire holds fewer than 250,000 clones, with over 40% as singletons.

The chain links TRBV7-2 to TRBJ2-3; D gene unclear. Here the sequenced sample was CD4+ T cells sorted from blood, taken at roughly week 36, from a patient treated with tofacitinib. This TCR was sampled from a human donor with alopecia areata. CDR3 in amino acids: CASSSNPTDTQYF. CDR3 nucleotide sequence: TGTGCCAGCAGCTCAAACCCTACAGATACGCAGTATTTT.